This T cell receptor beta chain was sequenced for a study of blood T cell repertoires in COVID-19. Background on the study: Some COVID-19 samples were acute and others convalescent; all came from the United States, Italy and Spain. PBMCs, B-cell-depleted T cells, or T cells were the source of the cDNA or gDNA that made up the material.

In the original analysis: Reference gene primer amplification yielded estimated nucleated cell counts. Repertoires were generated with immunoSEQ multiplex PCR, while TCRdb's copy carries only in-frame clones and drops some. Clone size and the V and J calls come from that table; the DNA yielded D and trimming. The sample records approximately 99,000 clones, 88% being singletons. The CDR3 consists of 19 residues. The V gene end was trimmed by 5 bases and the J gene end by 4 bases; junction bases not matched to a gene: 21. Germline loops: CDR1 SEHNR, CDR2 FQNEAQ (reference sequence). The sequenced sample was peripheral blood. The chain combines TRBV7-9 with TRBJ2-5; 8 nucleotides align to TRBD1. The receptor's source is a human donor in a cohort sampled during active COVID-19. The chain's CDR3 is CASSPHRGWLGEVRETQYF. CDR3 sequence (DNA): TGTGCCAGCAGCCCCCACAGGGGGTGGCTTGGTGAGGTCAGAGAGACCCAGTACTTC.